The present TCR beta chain was sequenced within a study of identical twins. General observations from the study: Twins shared beta out-of-frame sequences in excess, but this excess was weaker. There was more out-of-frame TCR alpha sharing in monozygotic twins than models estimated. Conclusions came from cross-sectional statistical analysis, not from following the same donors.

V shed 5 bases and J shed 2 bases, with 6 bases lying between them. Germline CDR1 SGHTA, CDR2 FQGNSA. The CDR3 has 12 residues. Template switching added a universal primer site; cDNA carried unique molecular identifiers. MiXCR, applied by TCRdb to the 5' RACE reads, yields one record per CDR3 protein. The sample holds 420,000 or so distinct CDR3 sequences, about 18% seen once. This clonotype was counted a few times. Antigen unknown. V and J are TRBV7-2 and TRBJ1-1; no firm D call. The sample consisted of naive T cells sorted from blood. This sequence was found in a man aged 45 to 65 in good health. CDR3 region: CASSTQNTEAFF. The CDR3 bases are TGTGCCAGCAGCACTCAAAACACTGAAGCTTTCTTT.